This is a list of T cell receptor beta chains from one sample in a study of breast tumors, draining lymph nodes, adjacent tissues. One entry per CDR3 protein, called by TCRdb with MiXCR from the multiplex PCR reads. The table shows 84,000 or so distinct CDR3 sequences, with 25% to 35% occurring only once. The sequenced sample was axillary lymph node tissue. The receptors stem from a female donor with breast cancer. Some clones in this sample may be carry-over from other donors' samples. CDR3s include the opening cysteine and the closing phenylalanine or tryptophan. Fields, in order: D gene, V gene, J gene, clone size, CDR3 DNA, CDR3 protein. The D gene is left open where the match is weak. The listing skips clone size in some rows; elsewhere it reads once, few, many or a size class.

>.|TRBV19|TRBJ2-7|many
TGTGCCAGTATGGGGGAGTCCGAGCAGTACTTC
CASMGESEQYF
>.|TRBV20-1|TRBJ1-2|many
TGCAGTGCTAGCACTCACCTCGGGAGTGGCTACACCTTC
CSASTHLGSGYTF
>.|TRBV7-8|TRBJ2-7|many
TGTGCCAGCAGCACACGGGCCGAGCAGTACTTC
CASSTRAEQYF
>.|TRBV2|TRBJ1-2|many
TGTGCCAGCAAAGAAACCGGGGATGGCTACACCTTC
CASKETGDGYTF
>.|TRBV12-3/TRBV12-4|TRBJ2-7|many
TGTGCCAGCACGCCCGCCTACGAGCAGTACTTC
CASTPAYEQYF
>.|TRBV28|TRBJ2-4|.
TGTGCCAGCAGTCAAACGCCCGATGATATTCAGTACTTC
CASSQTPDDIQYF
>TRBD2|TRBV7-9|TRBJ2-1|many
TGTGCCAGCAGCTTTAAAACTAGCGGGAGAAGCAATGAGCAGTTCTTC
CASSFKTSGRSNEQFF
>TRBD2|TRBV2|TRBJ2-5|many
TGTGCCAGCAGCCAGGGACTAGCGGGCGCCCAAGAGACCCAGTACTTC
CASSQGLAGAQETQYF
>.|TRBV6-5|TRBJ2-1|many
TGTGCCAGCATTCTAAGGGCGGGGTCCGACGAACAGTTCTTC
CASILRAGSDEQFF
>.|TRBV6-6|TRBJ1-4|many
TGTGCCAGCAGTTACTCGAGGCGGGACCCCAAGACAACTAATGAAAAACTGTTTTTT
CASSYSRRDPKTTNEKLFF
>.|TRBV15|TRBJ1-5|.
TGTGCCGCCAGCAGTGAGGGGCTTAGTAATCAGCCCCAGCATTTT
CAASSEGLSNQPQHF
>.|TRBV6-5|TRBJ2-3|.
TGTGCCAGCCCAAGAGACCCAGATACGCAGTATTTT
CASPRDPDTQYF
>.|TRBV6-1|TRBJ2-3|many
TGTGCCAGCAGTGAAGGACCTGACCCTAGCACAGATACGCAGTATTTT
CASSEGPDPSTDTQYF
>.|TRBV2|TRBJ1-5|.
TGTGCCAGCAGTGGATCCACGGGATATCAGCCCCAGCATTTT
CASSGSTGYQPQHF
>.|TRBV2|TRBJ1-3|.
TGTGCCAACCTGCGGACTAGCGGAGGAAACACCATATATTTT
CANLRTSGGNTIYF
>TRBD2|TRBV4-1|TRBJ2-5|many
TGCGCCAGCAGCCCGGGACTAGCGGGACGGGAGACCCAGTACTTC
CASSPGLAGRETQYF
>.|TRBV12-3/TRBV12-4|TRBJ1-5|.
TGTGCCAGCAGTTTTAGGGGAGGCAATCAGCCACAGCATTTT
CASSFRGGNQPQHF
>.|TRBV4-1|TRBJ1-2|many
TGCGCCAGCAGCCAAGATCCCGGCCGACGAGAACCCACCTTC
CASSQDPGRREPTF
>TRBD2|TRBV12-3/TRBV12-4|TRBJ2-1|many
TGTGCCAGCAGAAATTATGGGACTAGCGGGACCGATGAGCAGTTCTTC
CASRNYGTSGTDEQFF
>TRBD1|TRBV25-1|TRBJ2-3|many
TGTGCCAGCAGCACCCGGGACAGGGTGGCAGATACGCAGTATTTT
CASSTRDRVADTQYF
>TRBD2|TRBV20-1|TRBJ2-1|many
TGCAGTGCCCCTCCCCTAGCGGGCTCGTACAATGAGCAGTTCTTC
CSAPPLAGSYNEQFF
>TRBD2|TRBV20-1|TRBJ2-7|many
TGCAGTGCTCTACTCACTAGCGGATTCTACGAGCAGTACTTC
CSALLTSGFYEQYF